This T cell receptor beta chain was recovered during a study of human T cells and chemical hapten exposure. Study-wide background: Throughout a study of approximately 25 weeks, patients underwent weekly scalp administration of diphenylcyclopropenone doses.

As to time point: pre-sensitization, week 0. The treatment was: therapeutic diphenylcyclopropenone sensitization with weekly scalp DPC. Donors were 18 to 70-year-old alopecia patients suitable for DPC. Total RNA was extracted from unfractionated whole blood. Whole-study results and caveats: Because all patients had alopecia, their immune responses might differ from healthy ones.

Using its own MiXCR run on the RACE reads, TCRdb lists one record per CDR3 protein. The sample includes approximately 400,000 distinct CDR3 sequences, approximately 5.1% of them seen just once. Germline assignment: CDR1 SGHNT and CDR2 YENEEA. V lost 3 bases to trimming and J lost 0 bases; unmatched junction nucleotides: 1. This CDR3 contains 15 residues. The table lists this clonotype with many counts. Its antigen is unidentified. The TCR comes from a woman between 45 and 65 years old with alopecia areata. Some clones in this sample may be carry-over from other donors' samples. The J gene is TRBJ2-2, the V gene TRBV11-3; 7 bases agree with TRBD1. Sequenced here: whole blood, sampled in connection with sensitization to the hapten diphenylcyclopropenone (DPC). The CDR3: CASSLDRTNTGELFF. For the CDR3, the DNA is TGTGCCAGCAGCTTGGACAGGACGAACACCGGGGAGCTGTTTTTT. Combining the CDR3 with reference TRBV11-3 and TRBJ2-2 gives the whole variable domain EAGVVQSPRYKIIEKKQPVAFWCNPISGHNTLYWYLQNLGQGPELLIRYENEEAVDDSQLPKDRFSAERLKGVDSTLKIQPAELGDSAVYLCASSLDRTNTGELFFGEGSRLTVL.